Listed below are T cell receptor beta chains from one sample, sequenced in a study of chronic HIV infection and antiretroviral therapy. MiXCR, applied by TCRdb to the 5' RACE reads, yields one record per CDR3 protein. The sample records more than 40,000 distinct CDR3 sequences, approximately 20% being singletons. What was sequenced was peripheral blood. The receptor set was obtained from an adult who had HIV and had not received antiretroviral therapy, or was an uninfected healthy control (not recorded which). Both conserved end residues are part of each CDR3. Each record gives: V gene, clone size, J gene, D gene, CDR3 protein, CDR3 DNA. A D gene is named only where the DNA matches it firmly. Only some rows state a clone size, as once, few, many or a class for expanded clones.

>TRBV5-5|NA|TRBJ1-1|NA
CASSLERDTEAFF
TGTGCCAGCAGCTTGGAGAGGGACACTGAAGCTTTCTTT
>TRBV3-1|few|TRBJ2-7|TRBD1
CASSRRDRGGLSYEQYF
TGTGCCAGCAGCCGCCGGGACAGGGGTGGACTTTCCTACGAGCAGTACTTC
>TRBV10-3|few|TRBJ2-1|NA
CAITLTNSNEQFF
TGTGCCATCACCTTGACAAATTCCAATGAGCAGTTCTTC
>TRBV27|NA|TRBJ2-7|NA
CASSLGQVGYEQYF
TGTGCCAGCAGTTTGGGCCAGGTCGGGTACGAGCAGTACTTC
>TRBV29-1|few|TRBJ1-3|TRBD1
CSVAGQGTGNTIYF
TGCAGCGTTGCCGGACAGGGGACAGGAAACACCATATATTTT
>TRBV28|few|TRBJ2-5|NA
CASRPLGATLYQETQYF
TGTGCCAGCAGACCCCTCGGGGCAACTTTGTACCAAGAGACCCAGTACTTC
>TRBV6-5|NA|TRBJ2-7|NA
CASSRGDRAYEQYF
TGTGCCAGCAGCAGGGGGGACAGAGCCTACGAGCAGTACTTC
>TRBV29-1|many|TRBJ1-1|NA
CSYLGDGNTEAFF
TGCAGCTACTTAGGGGACGGGAACACTGAAGCTTTCTTT
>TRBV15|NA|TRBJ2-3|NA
CATSRGRESDTQYF
TGTGCCACCAGCAGAGGACGGGAGTCAGATACGCAGTATTTT
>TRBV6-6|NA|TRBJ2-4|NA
CASSYSIAQNIQYF
TGTGCCAGCAGTTACTCGATAGCCCAAAACATTCAGTACTTC
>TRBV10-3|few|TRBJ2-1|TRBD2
CAISRTSDNEQFF
TGTGCCATCAGCCGGACTAGCGACAATGAGCAGTTCTTC
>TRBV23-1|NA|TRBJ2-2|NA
CASSLGAGELFF
TGCGCCAGCAGTCTCGGTGCCGGGGAGCTGTTTTTT
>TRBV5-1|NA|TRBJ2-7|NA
CASSLLPLSYEQYF
TGCGCCAGCAGCTTGCTACCCCTCTCCTACGAGCAGTACTTC
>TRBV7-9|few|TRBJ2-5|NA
CASSQTTQYF
TGTGCCAGCAGCCAGACCACCCAGTACTTC
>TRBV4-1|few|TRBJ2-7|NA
CASSQVGRNEQYF
TGCGCCAGCAGCCAAGTAGGCCGGAACGAGCAGTACTTC
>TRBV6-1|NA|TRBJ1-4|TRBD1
CASSRSGTGSEKLFF
TGTGCCAGCAGTAGATCCGGGACAGGGAGTGAAAAACTGTTTTTT
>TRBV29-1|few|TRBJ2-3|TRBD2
CSVTTSGTSTDTQYF
TGCAGCGTGACGACTAGCGGAACTAGCACAGATACGCAGTATTTT
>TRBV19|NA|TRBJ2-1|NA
CASRPGSSYNEQFF
TGTGCCAGTAGGCCGGGAAGCTCCTACAATGAGCAGTTCTTC
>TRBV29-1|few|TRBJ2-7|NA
CSVGHTGEQYF
TGCAGCGTGGGACACACCGGGGAGCAGTACTTC
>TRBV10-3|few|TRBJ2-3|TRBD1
CAISDRTGPAGDTQYF
TGTGCCATCAGTGATAGGACAGGGCCAGCTGGAGATACGCAGTATTTT
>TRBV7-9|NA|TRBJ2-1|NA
CASSFIVGSSENRSLIEQFF
TGTGCCAGCAGCTTCATTGTGGGTTCTAGCGAAAACAGATCCCTCATCGAGCAGTTCTTC
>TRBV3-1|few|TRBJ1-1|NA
CASSQGGMNTEAFF
TGTGCCAGCAGCCAAGGAGGTATGAACACTGAAGCTTTCTTT
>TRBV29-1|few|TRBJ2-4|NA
CSVEAVAKNIQYF
TGCAGCGTTGAAGCGGTAGCCAAAAACATTCAGTACTTC
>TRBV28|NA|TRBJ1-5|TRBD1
CASSIQPWTGMGNQPQHF
TGTGCCAGCAGCATCCAACCATGGACAGGGATGGGGAATCAGCCCCAGCATTTT
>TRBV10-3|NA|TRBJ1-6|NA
CAIKRETANSPLHF
TGTGCCATCAAGAGGGAAACAGCTAATTCACCCCTCCACTTT
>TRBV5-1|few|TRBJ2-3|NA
CASSLDGGRREDTQYF
TGCGCCAGCAGCTTGGATGGCGGGCGGAGGGAAGATACGCAGTATTTT
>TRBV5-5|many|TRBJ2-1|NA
CASSLAQGEQFF
TGTGCCAGCAGCTTGGCGCAGGGAGAGCAGTTCTTC
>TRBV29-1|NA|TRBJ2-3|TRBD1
CSVTTGGSDTQYF
TGCAGCGTTACGACAGGGGGATCAGATACGCAGTATTTT